Given below is one T cell receptor (beta chain) in context. The source of the sample is a study of shared clonotypes between healthy human individuals. CDR1 is SGHDT, CDR2 YYEEEE, per germline. Trimming pared 0 bases from V and 3 bases from J, leaving 7 bases between. The CDR3 loop spans 14 amino acids. The assay was immunoSEQ multiplex PCR, and TCRdb's table has in-frame clones only and misses some. Of about 2.3 million clones listed, 80% to 95% are singletons. The sequenced sample was naive CD4+ T cells from PBMCs. Stated subset: CD45RA+ positively selected. The V and J genes are TRBV5-6 and TRBJ1-3, with D possibly being TRBD1 (5 bases). The receptor's source is a young man in good health. Some clones in this sample may be carry-over from other donors' samples. The CDR3 DNA reads as TGTGCCAGCAGCTTGGTGACAGTTGGAAACACCATATATTTT. As protein: CASSLVTVGNTIYF.